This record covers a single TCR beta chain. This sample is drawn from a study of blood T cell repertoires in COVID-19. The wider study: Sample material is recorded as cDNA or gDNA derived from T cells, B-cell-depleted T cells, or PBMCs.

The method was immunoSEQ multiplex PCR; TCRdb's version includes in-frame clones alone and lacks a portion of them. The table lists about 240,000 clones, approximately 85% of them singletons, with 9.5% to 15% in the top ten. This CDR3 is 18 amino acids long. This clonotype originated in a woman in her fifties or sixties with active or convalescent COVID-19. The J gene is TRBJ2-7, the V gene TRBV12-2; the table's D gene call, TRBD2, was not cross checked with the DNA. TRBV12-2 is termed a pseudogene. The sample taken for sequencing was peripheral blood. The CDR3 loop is CASRLAGLAGGRFYEQYF. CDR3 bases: TGTGCAAGTCGCTTAGCGGGACTAGCGGGGGGCCGTTTCTACGAGCAGTACTTC.